What follows is one T cell receptor beta chain and its context. The CDR3 runs to 14 residues. From germline, CDR1 is LNHDA and CDR2 SQIVND (reference sequence). V lost 7 bases, J lost 1 base, and 3 bases stayed unmatched. Sequencing used immunoSEQ multiplex PCR; TCRdb keeps in-frame clones, though not all of them. The table records nearly 80,000 clones, roughly 86% of them present only once. The data derive from a study of OX40 agonist ivuxolimab in advanced cancers. Study in general: Earlier treatment with anti-PD-1, anti-PD-L1 or anti-CTLA-4 was permitted, and around 36% had received some.

The chain uses TRBV19 and TRBJ2-1; 8 nucleotides match TRBD2. Sequencing used CD4+ or CD8+ T cells sorted from blood, obtained in a trial of the OX40 agonist ivuxolimab. This receptor was obtained from an adult with an advanced solid tumor such as melanoma, head and neck, liver or kidney cancer. CDR3 bases: TGTGCCAGTAATTTAGCGGGGTCCTACAATGAGCAGTTCTTC. Protein sequence: CASNLAGSYNEQFF.